This is a list of T cell receptor beta chains from one sample in a study of blood T cell repertoires in COVID-19. Repertoires were generated with immunoSEQ multiplex PCR, while TCRdb's copy carries only in-frame clones and drops some. There are 45,000 to 65,000 clones in the sample; around nine tenths occur only once, and 3% to 3.5% lies in the top ten. Sequenced sample: peripheral blood. The receptors originated from a human donor in a cohort sampled during active COVID-19. CDR3s include the opening cysteine and the closing phenylalanine or tryptophan. Fields, in order: D gene, V gene, J gene, clone size, CDR3 protein, CDR3 DNA. The D gene is left open where the match is weak. Rows give clone size only sometimes, using once, few, many, or a class for an expanded clone.

NA	TRBV7-9	TRBJ1-4	NA	CASSSDRIGEKLFF	TGTGCCAGCAGCTCCGACAGGATTGGCGAAAAACTGTTTTTT
NA	TRBV7-2	TRBJ1-5	NA	CASSLWGGPQPQHF	TGTGCCAGCAGCTTATGGGGGGGTCCCCAGCCCCAGCATTTT
NA	TRBV27	TRBJ1-5	NA	CASSLLYGNQPQHF	TGTGCCAGCAGTTTGCTCTACGGCAATCAGCCCCAGCATTTT
NA	TRBV2	TRBJ2-5	NA	CASNDPPPGRETQYF	TGTGCCAGCAACGACCCCCCCCCGGGAAGGGAGACCCAGTACTTC
NA	TRBV5-1	TRBJ2-7	NA	CASSSGVGVSYEQYF	TGCGCCAGCAGCTCGGGAGTCGGGGTTTCCTACGAGCAGTACTTC
TRBD1	TRBV5-1	TRBJ1-3	NA	CASSLGQGAGNTIYF	TGCGCCAGCAGCTTAGGACAGGGGGCTGGAAACACCATATATTTT
NA	TRBV30	TRBJ2-7	NA	CACVTGYEQYF	TGTGCCTGCGTTACAGGCTACGAGCAGTACTTC
NA	TRBV6-5	TRBJ1-1	NA	CASRDSQNTEAFF	TGTGCCAGCAGGGACAGTCAGAACACTGAAGCTTTCTTT
NA	TRBV4-2	TRBJ1-5	few	CASSQDTGSHQPQHF	TGTGCCAGCAGCCAAGATACAGGGAGTCATCAGCCCCAGCATTTT
NA	TRBV10-2	TRBJ2-7	NA	CASKVGGISYEQYF	TGCGCCAGCAAGGTAGGAGGGATCTCCTACGAGCAGTACTTC
TRBD1	TRBV5-1	TRBJ1-2	NA	CASSLGDRTSFLHF	TGCGCCAGCAGCTTGGGGGACAGGACCTCTTTTCTTCACTTC
NA	TRBV2	TRBJ1-6	NA	CASSPGPPLHF	TGTGCCAGCAGTCCCGGTCCGCCCCTCCACTTT
TRBD1	TRBV12-5	TRBJ2-3	NA	CASGLPPGQGGRDTQYF	TGTGCTAGTGGTTTGCCCCCGGGACAGGGGGGTCGGGATACGCAGTATTTT
NA	TRBV5-1	TRBJ1-5	NA	CASSLPGDGQPQHF	TGCGCCAGCAGCTTGCCAGGGGACGGTCAGCCCCAGCATTTT
NA	TRBV9	TRBJ2-7	NA	CASSATGSGLRREQYF	TGTGCCAGCAGCGCAACAGGTAGCGGCCTCCGACGCGAGCAGTACTTC
TRBD1	TRBV6-1	TRBJ2-2	NA	CASSEGTGYTGELFF	TGTGCCAGCAGTGAGGGGACAGGGTACACCGGGGAGCTGTTTTTT
TRBD1	TRBV19	TRBJ1-4	NA	CASSTATTGGGEKLFF	TGTGCCAGTAGTACCGCCACTACAGGGGGAGGGGAAAAACTGTTTTTT
NA	TRBV6-6	TRBJ2-2	NA	CASTNREGAYTGELFF	TGTGCCAGCACCAATAGGGAAGGGGCGTACACCGGGGAGCTGTTTTTT
TRBD2	TRBV3-1/TRBV3-2	TRBJ2-7	NA	CASSQAFRRERRAREQYF	TGTGCCAGCAGCCAAGCATTTCGGCGGGAGCGGAGGGCGCGGGAGCAGTACTTC
NA	TRBV4-3	TRBJ1-2	NA	CASSQDRGDYGYTF	TGCGCCAGCAGCCAAGACAGGGGTGACTATGGCTACACCTTC
NA	TRBV7-9	TRBJ2-5	NA	CASSYRRETQYF	TGTGCCAGCAGCTACAGGCGGGAGACCCAGTACTTC
TRBD1	TRBV6-5	TRBJ1-5	NA	CASSSTGNQPQHF	TGTGCCAGCAGCTCGACAGGGAATCAGCCCCAGCATTTT
TRBD1	TRBV5-1	TRBJ2-7	NA	CASSLGDRAIGQYF	TGCGCCAGCAGCTTGGGGGACAGGGCTATCGGGCAGTACTTC
NA	TRBV21-1	TRBJ2-4	NA	CASRGGRKNIQYF	TGTGCCTCCCGCGGGGGGCGGAAAAACATTCAGTACTTC
NA	TRBV25-1	TRBJ1-3	NA	CASWGVGGTTIYF	TGTGCCAGCTGGGGGGTCGGAGGAACCACCATATATTTT
TRBD2	TRBV11-2	TRBJ2-1	NA	CASSRRLAGALPVHNEQFF	TGTGCCAGCAGCCGACGACTAGCGGGAGCCCTTCCCGTTCACAATGAGCAGTTCTTC
NA	TRBV19	TRBJ1-4	NA	CASSFRGGVATNEKLFF	TGTGCCAGTAGTTTTCGAGGGGGGGTTGCAACTAATGAAAAACTGTTTTTT
NA	TRBV12-3/TRBV12-4	TRBJ1-5	NA	CASSFGGSQPQHF	TGTGCCAGCAGTTTCGGGGGGAGTCAGCCCCAGCATTTT
NA	TRBV4-2	TRBJ1-5	once	CASSQLRNQPQHF	TGTGCCAGCAGCCAACTACGAAATCAGCCCCAGCATTTT
NA	TRBV7-8	TRBJ1-2	NA	CASSLQPGDGYTF	TGTGCCAGCAGCCTCCAGCCGGGGGACGGCTACACCTTC
NA	TRBV5-4	TRBJ2-7	once	CASSLAGTNYEQYF	TGTGCCAGCAGCTTGGCCGGGACAAACTACGAGCAGTACTTC
NA	TRBV18	TRBJ1-1	NA	CASSPMARNTEAFF	TGTGCCAGCTCACCAATGGCCAGAAACACTGAAGCTTTCTTT
NA	TRBV7-2	TRBJ1-1	NA	CASSLASGGGPEAFF	TGTGCCAGCAGCTTAGCGAGTGGGGGCGGCCCTGAAGCTTTCTTT
TRBD2	TRBV6-5	TRBJ2-3	NA	CASSLLAGRAYF	TGTGCCAGCAGCCTGCTAGCGGGGCGTGCGTATTTT
TRBD1	TRBV7-9	TRBJ1-2	NA	CASSSFLRTGDYARSGYTF	TGTGCCAGCAGCTCGTTCTTACGGACAGGGGACTACGCGAGGTCTGGCTACACCTTC
TRBD2	TRBV7-2	TRBJ2-5	NA	CASSLIAGGQETQYF	TGTGCCAGCAGCTTAATAGCGGGGGGGCAAGAGACCCAGTACTTC
NA	TRBV7-9	TRBJ1-1	NA	CASSPPEGEAFF	TGTGCCAGCAGCCCCCCGGAGGGGGAAGCTTTCTTT
TRBD2	TRBV5-6	TRBJ2-7	few	CASSRGLALYEQYF	TGTGCCAGCAGCCGGGGACTAGCGCTCTACGAGCAGTACTTC
TRBD1	TRBV12-3/TRBV12-4	TRBJ2-5	NA	CASSRGQGRTNYF	TGTGCCAGCAGTCGAGGACAGGGAAGAACAAATTACTTC
NA	TRBV3-1/TRBV3-2	TRBJ2-7	NA	CASSQGTHEQYF	TGTGCCAGCAGCCAGGGCACCCACGAGCAGTACTTC
TRBD1	TRBV4-3	TRBJ1-5	NA	CASSQSFDRGRNQPQHF	TGCGCCAGCAGCCAAAGCTTCGACAGGGGGCGTAATCAGCCCCAGCATTTT
NA	TRBV27	TRBJ1-2	once	CASSSHFRGGDGYTF	TGTGCCAGCAGTTCACACTTTCGGGGAGGGGATGGCTACACCTTC